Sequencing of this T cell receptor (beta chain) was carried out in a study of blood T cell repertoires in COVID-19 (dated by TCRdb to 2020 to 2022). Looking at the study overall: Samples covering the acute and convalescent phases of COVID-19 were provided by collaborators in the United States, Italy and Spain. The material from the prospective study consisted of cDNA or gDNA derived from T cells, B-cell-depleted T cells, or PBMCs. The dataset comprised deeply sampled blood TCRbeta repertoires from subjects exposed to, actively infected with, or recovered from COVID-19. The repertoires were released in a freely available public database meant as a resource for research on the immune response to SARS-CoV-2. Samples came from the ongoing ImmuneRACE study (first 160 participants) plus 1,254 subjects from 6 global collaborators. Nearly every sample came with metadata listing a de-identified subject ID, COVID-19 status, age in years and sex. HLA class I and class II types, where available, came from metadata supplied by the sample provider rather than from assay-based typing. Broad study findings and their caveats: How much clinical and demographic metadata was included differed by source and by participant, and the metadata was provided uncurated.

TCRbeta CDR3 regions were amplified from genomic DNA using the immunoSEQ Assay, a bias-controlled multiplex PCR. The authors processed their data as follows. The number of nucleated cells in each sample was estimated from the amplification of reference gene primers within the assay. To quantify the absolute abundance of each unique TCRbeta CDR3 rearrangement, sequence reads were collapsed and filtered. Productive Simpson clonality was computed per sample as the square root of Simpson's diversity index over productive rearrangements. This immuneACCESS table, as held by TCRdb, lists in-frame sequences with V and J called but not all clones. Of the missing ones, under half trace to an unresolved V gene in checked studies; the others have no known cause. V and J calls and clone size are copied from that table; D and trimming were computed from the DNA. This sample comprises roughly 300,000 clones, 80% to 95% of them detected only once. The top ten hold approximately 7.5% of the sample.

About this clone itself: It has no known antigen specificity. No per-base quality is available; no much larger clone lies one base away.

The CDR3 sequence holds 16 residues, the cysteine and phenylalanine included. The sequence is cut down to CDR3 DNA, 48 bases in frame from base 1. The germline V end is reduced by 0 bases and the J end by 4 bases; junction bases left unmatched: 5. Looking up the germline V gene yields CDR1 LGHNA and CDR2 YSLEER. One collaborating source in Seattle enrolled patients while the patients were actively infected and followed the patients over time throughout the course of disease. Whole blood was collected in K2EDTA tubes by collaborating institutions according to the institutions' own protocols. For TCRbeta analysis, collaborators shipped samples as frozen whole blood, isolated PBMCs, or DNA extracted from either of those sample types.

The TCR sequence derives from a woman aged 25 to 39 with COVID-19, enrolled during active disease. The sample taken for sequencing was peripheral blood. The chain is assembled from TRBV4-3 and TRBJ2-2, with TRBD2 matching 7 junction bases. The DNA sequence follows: TGCGCCAGCAGCCAAGACGGCGGGAGTGGCACCGGGGAGCTGTTTTTT. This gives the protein CASSQDGGSGTGELFF.